The 2 T cell receptor beta chains presented below share a single source sample, sequenced in a study of identical twins. TCRdb processed the 5' RACE reads anew with MiXCR; each CDR3 protein has one entry. The repertoire includes approximately 600,000 distinct CDR3 sequences, approximately 9.6% of them detected once, and 3% sits in the top ten. The same specimen was also included in a second study, on yellow fever vaccine responses in identical twins.

Sequences were obtained from PBMCs. The receptors here all came from a woman aged 18 to 35 in good health.

This clonotype appeared a few times. J is TRBJ2-1 and V is TRBV28; no firm D call. The CDR3 extends over 12 amino acids. Germline CDR1 is MDHEN and CDR2 is SYDVKM. V was cut by 6 bases and J by 6 bases, with 9 bases left in between. Here the CDR3 reads CASSLNFNEQFF. CDR3 coding DNA: TGTGCCAGCAGCCTGAACTTCAATGAGCAGTTCTTC.

The V call is TRBV28, the J call TRBJ2-5; D gene ambiguous. Germline values: CDR1 MDHEN, CDR2 SYDVKM. The CDR3 is 12 residues long. The V end was cut by 11 bases, the J end by 0 bases, with 10 bases between. CDR3 loop: CAGGEDQETQYF. CDR3 nucleotides: TGTGCCGGCGGAGAGGACCAAGAGACCCAGTACTTC.